Below are 5 T cell receptor beta chains sequenced from a single sample in a study of CD8 T cells in ankylosing spondylitis. Study-level points and caveats: It appeared that ankylosing spondylitis blood was characterized by a TCR beta motif of seven or eight highly homologous variants.

Each CDR3 protein is one row after TCRdb ran MiXCR on the 5' RACE reads. The data hold fewer than 500,000 distinct CDR3 sequences, with more than 25% observed a single time. No antigen has been identified for these receptors. The sequencing input was blood, either unsorted or a sorted T cell fraction (not recorded which). All receptors come from a male donor with ankylosing spondylitis.

This clonotype was seen repeatedly, ten times or more. The chain joins TRBV20-1 to TRBJ1-5; D uncertain. Per germline, CDR1 DFQATT and CDR2 SNEGSKA (reference sequence). V lost 3 bases to trimming and J lost 7 bases, with 13 bases between them. The CDR3 consists of 13 residues. The CDR3 DNA sequence: TGCAGTGCTAGGGTAGGCAGAAAACAGCCCCAGCATTTT. Encoded protein: CSARVGRKQPQHF.

The J gene is TRBJ2-1, the V gene TRBV5-1; 9 bases are shared with TRBD2. Unmatched junction bases numbered 2, after V lost 7 bases and J lost 3 bases. Germline V CDR1 and CDR2: SGHRS, YFSETQ. This CDR3 is built from 13 residues. The DNA of the CDR3 is TGCGCCAGCGGGACTAGCAACTACAATGAGCAGTTCTTC. Translation: CASGTSNYNEQFF.

The genes are TRBV12-3 or TRBV12-4 and TRBJ2-4; D remains ambiguous. Trimming cost V 6 bases and J 8 bases, with 11 bases left between them. This CDR3 spans 12 amino acids. CDR3 DNA: TGTGCCAGCAGAAAAAGGACCGACATTCAGTACTTC. As protein: CASRKRTDIQYF.

This chain connects TRBV20-1 to TRBJ2-5, with D possibly being TRBD2 (5 bases). The CDR3 is 13 residues long. The germline V and J ends were trimmed by 1 base and 5 bases, with 11 bases remaining between them. Germline lookup yields CDR1 DFQATT and CDR2 SNEGSKA (reference sequence). The CDR3 is CSARAGIWETQYF. The DNA for the CDR3 is TGCAGTGCTAGAGCCGGGATTTGGGAGACCCAGTACTTC.

The V and J genes are TRBV3-1 and TRBJ2-1; a weak D match, TRBD2 (5 bases). The V end was cut by 4 bases, the J end by 7 bases, with 14 bases between. Germline CDR1 and CDR2: LGHDT and YNNKEL (reference sequence). This CDR3 is 14 amino acids long. The chain's CDR3 is CASSPLRRGNEQFF. CDR3 nucleotides: TGTGCCAGCAGCCCGCTACGCCGAGGGAATGAGCAGTTCTTC.